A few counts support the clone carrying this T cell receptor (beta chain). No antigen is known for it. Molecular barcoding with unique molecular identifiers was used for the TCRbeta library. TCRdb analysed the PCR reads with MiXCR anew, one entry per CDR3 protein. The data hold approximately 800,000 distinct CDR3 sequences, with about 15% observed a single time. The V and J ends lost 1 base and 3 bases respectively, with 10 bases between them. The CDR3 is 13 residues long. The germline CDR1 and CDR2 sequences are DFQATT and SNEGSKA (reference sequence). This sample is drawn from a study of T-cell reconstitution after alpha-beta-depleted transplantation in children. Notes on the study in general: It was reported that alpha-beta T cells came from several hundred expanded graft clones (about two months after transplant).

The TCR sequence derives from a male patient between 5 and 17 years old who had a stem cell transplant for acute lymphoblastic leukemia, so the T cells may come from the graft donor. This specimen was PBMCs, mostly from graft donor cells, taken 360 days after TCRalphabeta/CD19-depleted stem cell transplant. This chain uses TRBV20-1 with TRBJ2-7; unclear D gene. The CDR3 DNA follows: TGCAGTGCTAGAGCGATCCAGAACTACGAGCAGTACTTC. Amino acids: CSARAIQNYEQYF.